The source of this T cell receptor (beta chain) is a study of cytomegalovirus exposure and HLA in healthy donors. Overall study: Clustering assigned 81% of the 350 to 450 genotyped donors to the Caucasian-associated ancestry cluster. Study outcomes and limitations: The study assumed roughly uniform donor sequencing depth for presence/absence analyses. Differences between HLA loci emerged in a later analysis of TCR association rates, with DRB1 most and HLA-C fewest. Most TCR sequences were seen very rarely across donors, but some public TCRs occurred in many.

13 Jbeta primers and 60 Vbeta primers were used for the PCR. Sequencing was performed with immunoSEQ multiplex PCR; in TCRdb, only in-frame clones are kept and a portion is missing. Of over 50,000 clones in the sample, approximately 74% were seen once. V gave up 5 bases and J gave up 6 bases, with 17 bases separating them. Germline V gene data show CDR1 as MNHEY and CDR2 as SVGAGI. The CDR3 has 14 amino acids. Concerning this clone itself: Its antigen is unidentified.

The source of this sequence is a middle-aged man in good health and CMV-seropositive. The chain couples TRBV6-5 to TRBJ2-7; D may be TRBD1 (6 bases). The sequencing sample was made of PBMCs. The CDR3 here is CASSADRSSGEQYF. For the CDR3, the DNA is TGTGCCAGCAGTGCGGACAGATCTTCTGGCGAGCAGTACTTC.